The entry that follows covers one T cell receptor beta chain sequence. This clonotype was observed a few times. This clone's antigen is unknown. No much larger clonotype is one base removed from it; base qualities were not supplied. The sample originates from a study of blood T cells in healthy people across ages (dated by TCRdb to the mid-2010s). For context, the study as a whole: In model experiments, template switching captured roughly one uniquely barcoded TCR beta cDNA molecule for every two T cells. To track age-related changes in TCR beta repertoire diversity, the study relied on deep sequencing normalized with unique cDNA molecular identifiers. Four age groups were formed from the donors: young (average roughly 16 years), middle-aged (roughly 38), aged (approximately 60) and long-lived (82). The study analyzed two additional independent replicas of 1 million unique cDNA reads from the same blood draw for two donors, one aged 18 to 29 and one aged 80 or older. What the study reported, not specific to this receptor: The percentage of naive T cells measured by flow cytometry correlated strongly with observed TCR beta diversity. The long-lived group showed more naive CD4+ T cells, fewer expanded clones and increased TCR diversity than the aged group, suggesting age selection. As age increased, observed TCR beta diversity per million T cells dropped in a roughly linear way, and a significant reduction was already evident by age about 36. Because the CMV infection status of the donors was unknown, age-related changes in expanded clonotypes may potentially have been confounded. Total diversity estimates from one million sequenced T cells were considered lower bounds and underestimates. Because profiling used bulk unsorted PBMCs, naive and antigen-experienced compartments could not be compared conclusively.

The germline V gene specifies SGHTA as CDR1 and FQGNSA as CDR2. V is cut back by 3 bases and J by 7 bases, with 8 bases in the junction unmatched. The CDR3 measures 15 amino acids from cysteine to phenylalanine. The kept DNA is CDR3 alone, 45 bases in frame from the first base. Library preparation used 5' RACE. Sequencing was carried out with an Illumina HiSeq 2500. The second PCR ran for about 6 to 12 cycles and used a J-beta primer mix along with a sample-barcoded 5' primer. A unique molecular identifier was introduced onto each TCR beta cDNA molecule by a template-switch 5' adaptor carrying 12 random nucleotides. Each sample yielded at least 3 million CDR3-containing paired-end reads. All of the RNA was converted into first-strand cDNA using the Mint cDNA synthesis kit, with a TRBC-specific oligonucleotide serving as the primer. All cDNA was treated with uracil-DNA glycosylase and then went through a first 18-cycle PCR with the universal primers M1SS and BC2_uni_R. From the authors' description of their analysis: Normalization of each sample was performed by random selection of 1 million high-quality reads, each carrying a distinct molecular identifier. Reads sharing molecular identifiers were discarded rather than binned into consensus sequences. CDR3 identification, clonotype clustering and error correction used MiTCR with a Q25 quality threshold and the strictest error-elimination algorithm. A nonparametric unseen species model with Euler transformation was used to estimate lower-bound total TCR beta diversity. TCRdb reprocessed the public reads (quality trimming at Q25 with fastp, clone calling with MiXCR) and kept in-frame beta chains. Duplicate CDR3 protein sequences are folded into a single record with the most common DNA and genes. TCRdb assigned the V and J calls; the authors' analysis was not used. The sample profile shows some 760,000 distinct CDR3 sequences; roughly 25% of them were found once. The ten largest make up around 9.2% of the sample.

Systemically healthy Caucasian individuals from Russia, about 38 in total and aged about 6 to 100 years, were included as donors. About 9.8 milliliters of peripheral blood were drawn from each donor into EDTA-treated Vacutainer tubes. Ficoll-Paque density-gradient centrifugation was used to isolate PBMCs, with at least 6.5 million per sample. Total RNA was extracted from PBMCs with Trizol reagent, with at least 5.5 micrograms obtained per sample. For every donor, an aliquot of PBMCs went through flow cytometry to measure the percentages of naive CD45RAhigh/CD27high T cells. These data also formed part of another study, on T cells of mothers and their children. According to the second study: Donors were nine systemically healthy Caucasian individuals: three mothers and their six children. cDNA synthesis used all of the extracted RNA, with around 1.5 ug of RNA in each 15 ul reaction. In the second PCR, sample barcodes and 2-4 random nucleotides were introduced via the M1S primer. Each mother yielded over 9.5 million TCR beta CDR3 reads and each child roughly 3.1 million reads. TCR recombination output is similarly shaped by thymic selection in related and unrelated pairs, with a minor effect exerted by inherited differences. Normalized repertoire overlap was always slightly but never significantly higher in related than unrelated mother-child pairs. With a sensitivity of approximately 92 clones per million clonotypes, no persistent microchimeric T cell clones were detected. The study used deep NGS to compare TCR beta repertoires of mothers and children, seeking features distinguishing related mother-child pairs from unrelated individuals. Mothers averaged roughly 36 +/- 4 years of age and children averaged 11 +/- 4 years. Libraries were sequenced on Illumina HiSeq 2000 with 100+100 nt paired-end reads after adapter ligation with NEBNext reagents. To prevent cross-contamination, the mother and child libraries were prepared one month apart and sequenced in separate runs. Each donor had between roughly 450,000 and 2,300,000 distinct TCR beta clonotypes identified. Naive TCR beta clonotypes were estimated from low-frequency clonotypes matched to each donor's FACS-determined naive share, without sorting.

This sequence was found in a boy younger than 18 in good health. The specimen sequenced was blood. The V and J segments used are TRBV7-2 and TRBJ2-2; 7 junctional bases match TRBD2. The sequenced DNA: TGTGCCAGCAGCTTCCATTGGGAGCGGGGCGGGGAGCTGTTTTTT. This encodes CASSFHWERGGELFF.